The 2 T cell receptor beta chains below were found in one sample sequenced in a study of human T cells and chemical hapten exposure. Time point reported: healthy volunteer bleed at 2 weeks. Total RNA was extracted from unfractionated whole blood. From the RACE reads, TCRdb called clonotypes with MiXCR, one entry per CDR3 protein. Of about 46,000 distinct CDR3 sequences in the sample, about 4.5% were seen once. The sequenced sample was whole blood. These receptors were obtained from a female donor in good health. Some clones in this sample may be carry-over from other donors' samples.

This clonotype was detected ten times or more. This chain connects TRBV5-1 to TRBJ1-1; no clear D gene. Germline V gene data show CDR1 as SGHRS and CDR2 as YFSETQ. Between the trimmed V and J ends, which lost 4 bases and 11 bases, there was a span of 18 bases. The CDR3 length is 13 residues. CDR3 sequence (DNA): TGCGCCAGCAGCGAAACCGACACGGCTGGGGCTTTCTTT. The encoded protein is CASSETDTAGAFF.

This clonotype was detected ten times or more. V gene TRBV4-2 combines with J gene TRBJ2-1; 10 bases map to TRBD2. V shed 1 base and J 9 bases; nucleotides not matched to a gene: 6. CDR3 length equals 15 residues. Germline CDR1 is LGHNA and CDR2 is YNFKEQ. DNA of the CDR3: TGTGCCAGCAGCCAAGTTGGGACTAGCGAGCGTGAGCAGTTCTTC. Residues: CASSQVGTSEREQFF.